The rows below give T cell receptor beta chains drawn from one sample of a study of shared clonotypes between healthy human individuals. The repertoire was sequenced with immunoSEQ multiplex PCR; TCRdb's copy has only in-frame clones and lacks some. The sample lists 110,000 or so clones; roughly 70% were seen once. What was sequenced was memory CD8+ T cells sorted from blood. Receptor source: a woman aged 25-40 years in good health. Each CDR3 is given with its conserved first and last residue.

J gene	V gene	CDR3 protein
TRBJ2-5	TRBV6-5	CASSKQGRETQYF
TRBJ2-3	TRBV6-4	CASSLTSGSPDTQYF
TRBJ1-1	TRBV4-2	CASSQPGQRNTEAFF
TRBJ1-4	TRBV19	CASSIGPRNPHEKLFF
TRBJ1-5	TRBV7-8	CASRLGAGQPQHF
TRBJ2-7	TRBV11-2	CASSFERTTYEQYF
TRBJ1-2	TRBV5-8	CASSLLGQGHYGYTF
TRBJ2-1	TRBV11-2	CASSLDWDPLAEQFF
TRBJ2-2	TRBV19	CASRRQGGWDTGELFF
TRBJ1-1	TRBV4-1	CASSRTPGRGTEAFF
TRBJ2-5	TRBV6-4	CAKSEVVETQYF
TRBJ1-2	TRBV2	CASNYRYGYTF
TRBJ2-6	TRBV19	CASSNSGQGDSGANVLTF
TRBJ1-1	TRBV25-1	CASSGLNTEAFF
TRBJ1-3	TRBV7-6	CASSLRDSNSGNTIYF
TRBJ2-1	TRBV5-4	CASSLVVASGRPWGNEQFF
TRBJ2-1	TRBV4-2	CASSPTASGSSYNEQFF
TRBJ2-3	TRBV25-1	CASPTRDCTYF
TRBJ2-7	TRBV9	CASSLNTGTPPYEQYF
TRBJ1-1	TRBV7-9	CASVDLNTEAFF
TRBJ2-7	TRBV14	CASSQGLAGSYEQYF
TRBJ2-3	TRBV11-1	CASSISRLAPNTDTQYF
TRBJ2-7	TRBV4-1	CASSHERFTNEQYF
TRBJ2-7	TRBV7-2	CASSFGGSDEQYF
TRBJ2-5	TRBV6-5	CASRETSTGETQYF
TRBJ2-7	TRBV9	CASSVGGTAYEQYF
TRBJ2-2	TRBV5-1	CASKSGLFSPEPTSGSGELFF